The present T cell receptor (beta chain) was sequenced within a study of T cell changes during pregnancy in multiple sclerosis. Trimming stripped 5 bases from V and 2 bases from J, with 5 bases between. The CDR3 length is 12 residues. Germline V gene sequence: CDR1 SGHTA, CDR2 FQGNSA. The table came from immunoSEQ multiplex PCR; TCRdb's copy has only in-frame clones and leaves some out. Of 35,000 to 45,000 clones listed, approximately 87% are singletons. The chain recombines TRBV7-2 with TRBJ2-3; unclear D gene. This sequence originates from a female donor in good health, enrolled as a control in a pregnancy study. The source material was peripheral blood, sampled in the second trimester of pregnancy. The DNA for the CDR3 is TGTGCCAGCAGCCAATTCACAGATACGCAGTATTTT. Amino acid sequence: CASSQFTDTQYF.